This TCR beta chain originates from a study of T cell changes during pregnancy in multiple sclerosis. The CDR3 extends over 14 amino acids. Trimming removed 6 bases at V and 1 base at J, with 13 bases between. CDR1 is SQVTM and CDR2 is ANQGSEA in the germline V gene. Libraries were prepared by immunoSEQ multiplex PCR; TCRdb keeps only in-frame clonotypes and omits some of them. The table records around 95,000 clones, 92% of them present only once. The sample in question was peripheral blood, obtained after pregnancy. The source is a female donor with multiple sclerosis, enrolled in a pregnancy study. The chain combines TRBV29-1 with TRBJ1-5; no reliable D call. The CDR3 DNA sequence: TGCAGCGTCTCGGTCGGGATCAGCAATCAGCCCCAGCATTTT. Translated, it gives CSVSVGISNQPQHF.